The 11 T cell receptor beta chains below come from one sample, sequenced in a study of OX40 agonist ivuxolimab in advanced cancers. Assay used: immunoSEQ multiplex PCR; TCRdb lists only in-frame clones, some missing. The sample yields tens of thousands of clones, 80% to 90% seen once. Sequenced material: CD4+ or CD8+ T cells sorted from blood, taken in a trial of the OX40 agonist ivuxolimab. Source of these receptors: an adult with an advanced solid tumor such as melanoma, head and neck, liver or kidney cancer.

This clone was detected a few times. The chain is built from TRBV10-2 and TRBJ2-3, with D unclear. The CDR3 loop spans 11 amino acids. Germline V gene lookup returns CDR1 WSHSY and CDR2 SAAADI. V was shortened by 7 bases and J by 0 bases, with 2 bases between the two germline ends. The CDR3 protein is CASKSTDTQYF. DNA for the CDR3: TGCGCCAGCAAGAGCACAGATACGCAGTATTTT.

The chain employs TRBV7-2 and TRBJ2-5; 7 bases map to TRBD2. With V trimmed by 1 base and J by 1 base, 6 bases remained unmatched. Germline V gene data show CDR1 as SGHTA and CDR2 as FQGNSA. The CDR3 length is 16 residues. In DNA form, the CDR3 reads TGTGCCAGCAGCTTAGGGGCGGGAGAGGGCCAAGAGACCCAGTACTTC. Translation gives CASSLGAGEGQETQYF.

The gene calls are TRBV11-2 and TRBJ1-6, with a tentative D call TRBD1 (6 bases). Looked up from germline, CDR1 is SGHAT and CDR2 is FQNNGV. V was trimmed by 4 bases and J by 12 bases, leaving 16 bases between them. This CDR3 has 14 residues. The CDR3 nucleotides read TGTGCCAGCAGCTCGTCCGGGGGGCGTAGACCCCTCCACTTT. Translation: CASSSSGGRRPLHF.

This clone came up a few times. This chain joins TRBV11-2 and TRBJ1-2, with D unresolved. CDR1 and CDR2 (germline): SGHAT, FQNNGV. CDR3 length: 13 amino acids. Trimming stripped 3 bases from V and 5 bases from J, with 10 bases between. The CDR3 loop reads CASSFSAAYGYTF. In nucleotides, the CDR3 is TGTGCCAGCAGCTTCTCCGCCGCTTATGGCTACACCTTC.

The chain is built from TRBV7-2 and TRBJ1-5; D remains ambiguous. CDR3 length: 14 residues. Germline V gene data show CDR1 as SGHTA and CDR2 as FQGNSA. V lost 0 bases and J lost 4, with 7 bases in between. CDR3 in DNA: TGTGCCAGCAGCTTAGCGTACGGGAATCAGCCCCAGCATTTT. This gives the protein CASSLAYGNQPQHF.

The chain employs TRBV6-6 and TRBJ1-1; 8 nucleotides align to TRBD1. The J segment lost 5 bases and the V segment lost 5 bases, leaving 7 bases of the junction unmatched. The germline gives CDR1 MNHNY, CDR2 SVGAGI (reference sequence). The CDR3 sequence is 14 residues long. DNA for the CDR3: TGTGCCAGCAGTGGCCGACAGGGGTTTACTGAAGCTTTCTTT. It is translated as CASSGRQGFTEAFF.

V usage is TRBV9 and J usage is TRBJ1-5, with D possibly matching TRBD1 (5 bases). CDR1 is SGDLS and CDR2 is YYNGEE in the germline V gene. The ends were cut back, 2 bases at V and 1 base at J, with 10 bases in the middle. The CDR3 runs to 15 residues. In DNA, the CDR3 is TGTGCCAGCAGCGTGCAGGGCGGGAGCAATCAGCCCCAGCATTTT. Its protein is CASSVQGGSNQPQHF.

Remarks on this clone: One end of the junction fails to match germline, which may point to a read error. This sequence joins TRBV5-6 and TRBJ2-7; 8 bases are a match to TRBD1. This CDR3 has 13 residues. Germline V gene data show CDR1 as SGHDT and CDR2 as YYEEEE. Here the CDR3 DNA reads TGTGCCAGCACCTTGGACAGGGCCCGCGAGCAGTACTTC. Residues: CASTLDRAREQYF.

J is TRBJ2-2 and V is TRBV2; no firm D call. Trimming pared 4 bases from V and 4 bases from J, leaving 16 bases between. CDR1 and CDR2 (germline): SNHLY, FYNNEI. This CDR3 has 16 amino acids. In nucleotides, the CDR3 is TGTGCCAGCAGTGCGAGGCAGACCTCGATCACCGGGGAGCTGTTTTTT. It translates to CASSARQTSITGELFF.

The chain uses TRBV6-5 and TRBJ2-2; the D gene is possibly TRBD1 (5 bases). The CDR3 contains 15 residues. Germline V CDR1 and CDR2: MNHEY, SVGAGI. Trimming left V 2 bases short and J 4 bases short, with 11 bases between. The CDR3 DNA reads as TGTGCCAGCAGTTACGCCAGGGTAGGCACCGGGGAGCTGTTTTTT. Protein: CASSYARVGTGELFF.

This clone was found a few times. The chain carries TRBV2 and TRBJ1-6; D is perhaps TRBD1 (5 bases). V lost 5 bases and J 8 bases, leaving 7 bases between the germline ends. Germline-derived CDR1 and CDR2 are SNHLY and FYNNEI. This CDR3 has 12 residues. The CDR3 is CASSLGDSPLHF. CDR3 in DNA: TGTGCCAGCAGTCTAGGGGATTCACCCCTCCACTTT.